The next 4 T cell receptor beta chains were all read from a single sample in a study of shared clonotypes between healthy human individuals. This table comes from immunoSEQ multiplex PCR, and its TCRdb copy is limited to in-frame clones, with some not included. The sample lists 550,000 to 850,000 clones; roughly 72% were seen once. Specimen: memory CD4+ T cells sorted from blood. Indicated subset: CD45RA-negative fraction. All receptors derive from a young woman in good health.

V and J are TRBV5-5 and TRBJ2-7, with D perhaps TRBD1 (5 bases). The germline gives CDR1 SGHKS, CDR2 YYEKEE (reference sequence). The CDR3 is 15 amino acids. V was pared by 1 base and J by 0 bases, with 11 bases between. Written as DNA, the CDR3 is TGTGCCAGCAGCTTGACAGGCGGTCTCTCCTACGAGCAGTACTTC. Amino acids: CASSLTGGLSYEQYF.

The chain is built from TRBV2 and TRBJ1-2; D gene ambiguous. CDR1 SNHLY and CDR2 FYNNEI come from the germline V gene. V gave up 7 bases and J gave up 4 bases, with 7 bases separating them. This CDR3 is 11 amino acids long. For the CDR3, the DNA is TGTGCCAGCACCTACTCCTATGGCTACACCTTC. Translation gives CASTYSYGYTF.

The CDR3 bases are TGTGCTAGTGGCGTGGAGCCCCGGGGGACCCAGTACTTC. It codes for CASGVEPRGTQYF. The V gene is TRBV12-5, the J gene TRBJ2-5, with a weak D call TRBD2 (5 bases). This CDR3 comprises 13 residues. The V gene's germline CDR1 is LGHNT and CDR2 FRNRAP. The V end lost 6 bases, the J end lost 7 bases, and 15 bases lay between the germline ends.

This chain links TRBV2 with TRBJ2-3; no clear D gene. CDR1 and CDR2 from the germline V gene are SNHLY and FYNNEI. V dropped 6 bases and J dropped 1 base, with 2 bases sitting between them. CDR3 length: 11 amino acids. CDR3 protein: CASSRTDTQYF. In DNA, the CDR3 is TGTGCCAGCAGCCGCACAGATACGCAGTATTTT.